The TCR beta chain under discussion was sequenced for a study of blood T cell repertoires in COVID-19. The overall study: Nucleic acid was either cDNA or gDNA, and it came from T cells, B-cell-depleted T cells, or PBMCs.

The CDR3 spans 13 residues. In the authors' methods: Amplification with reference gene primers provided the estimates of nucleated cell counts. Sequenced by immunoSEQ multiplex PCR; TCRdb stores in-frame clones only, minus some. The V and J calls and the clone size are those of that table, but D and trimming were determined from the DNA. Here the sample spans about 230,000 clones, 84% being singletons. Sequencing was done on a sample of peripheral blood. This chain links TRBV21-1 with TRBJ2-3; the table assigns TRBD2, which was not confirmed against the DNA. TRBV21-1 is shown as a pseudogene. The TCR comes from a woman aged 40 to 49 who had recovered from COVID-19. This CDR3 reads CASSPGSKDTQYF. CDR3 DNA: TGTGCCAGCAGCCCGGGTTCGAAAGATACGCAGTATTTT.